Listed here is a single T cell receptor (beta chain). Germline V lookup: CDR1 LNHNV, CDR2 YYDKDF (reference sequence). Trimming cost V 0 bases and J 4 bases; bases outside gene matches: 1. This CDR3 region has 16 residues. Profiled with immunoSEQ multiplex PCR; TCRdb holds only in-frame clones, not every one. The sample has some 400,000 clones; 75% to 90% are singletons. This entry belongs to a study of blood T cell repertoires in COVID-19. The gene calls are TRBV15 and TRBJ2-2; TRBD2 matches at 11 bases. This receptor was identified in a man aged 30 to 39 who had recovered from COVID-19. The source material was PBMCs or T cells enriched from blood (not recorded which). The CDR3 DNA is TGTGCCACCAGCAGAGAGGGACTAGCGGCCACCGGGGAGCTGTTTTTT. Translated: CATSREGLAATGELFF.